Given below is one T cell receptor beta chain in context. These data are taken from a study of blood T cell repertoires in COVID-19. CDR3 length equals 14 residues. Germline CDR1 LNHDA, CDR2 SQIVND (reference sequence). J was trimmed by 6 bases and V by 8 bases; bases with no gene match: 8. Sequenced by immunoSEQ multiplex PCR; TCRdb stores in-frame clones only, minus some. The sample has fewer than 350,000 clones, about 87% seen once. Sequenced: PBMCs or T cells enriched from blood (not recorded which). The chain carries TRBV19 and TRBJ2-2; TRBD1 aligns across 8 bases. This clonotype was sampled from a woman between 25 and 40 years old with acute COVID-19. CDR3 sequence reads: CASSRQGAAGELFF. The CDR3 region has the DNA TGTGCCAGTTCACGCCAGGGGGCGGCCGGGGAGCTGTTTTTT.